This TCR beta chain was observed in a study of blood T cell repertoires in COVID-19. Study information: The United States, Italy and Spain supplied acute and convalescent COVID-19 samples.

The ends were cut back, 2 bases at V and 0 bases at J, with 6 bases in the middle. CDR1 and CDR2 from the germline V gene are LNHDA and SQIVND (reference sequence). This CDR3 region has 14 residues. In the original analysis: Amplifying reference gene primers gave estimates of nucleated cell counts. Only in-frame clones appear in the TCRdb table, and some are missing; sequencing was by immunoSEQ multiplex PCR. V, J and clone size were drawn from that table, and D and trimming were deduced from the DNA. Altogether about 210,000 clones are present, approximately 90% being singletons, with the ten largest covering 4% to 6%.

The V and J genes are TRBV19 and TRBJ2-3, with D unresolved. Sample: peripheral blood. The sequence derives from a woman in her 40s with acute or convalescent COVID-19. The CDR3 sequence: CASSIQSSTDTQYF. For the CDR3, the DNA is TGTGCCAGTAGTATACAGTCTAGCACAGATACGCAGTATTTT.